Below are 25 T cell receptor beta chains sequenced from a single sample in a study of CD8 T cells in ankylosing spondylitis. Notes on the study in general: Seemingly distinctive of ankylosing spondylitis blood was a TCR beta motif formed by eight highly homologous variants.

Their antigens remain unidentified. MiXCR was run by TCRdb on the 5' RACE reads, yielding one entry per CDR3 protein. Found here are a few hundred thousand distinct CDR3 sequences, approximately 20% of them singletons; the top ten hold about a sixth. Input material: blood, either unsorted or a sorted T cell fraction (not recorded which). These receptors all come from a male donor with ankylosing spondylitis.

There are a few counts of this clonotype. V usage is TRBV20-1 and J usage is TRBJ2-7, with D unclear. Germline V gene data show CDR1 as DFQATT and CDR2 as SNEGSKA (reference sequence). This CDR3 is built from 15 residues. The ends were cut back, 5 bases at V and 0 bases at J, with 17 bases in the middle. This CDR3 is CSAPAQGPSSYEQYF. Written as DNA, the CDR3 is TGCAGTGCTCCCGCCCAAGGGCCCTCCTCCTACGAGCAGTACTTC.

The genes are TRBV28 and TRBJ2-7, with 10 bases aligning to TRBD2. J was trimmed by 3 bases and V by 6 bases; bases with no gene match: 5. The CDR3 extends over 14 amino acids. CDR1 is MDHEN and CDR2 is SYDVKM in the germline V gene. CDR3 nucleotide sequence: TGTGCCAGCAGGGCTAGCGGGAGTCTCTACGAGCAGTACTTC. Residues: CASRASGSLYEQYF.

The V and J genes are TRBV6-6 and TRBJ1-1; TRBD1 agrees at 9 bases. The CDR3 runs to 13 residues. Germline CDR1 is MNHNY and CDR2 is SVGAGI (reference sequence). Trimming took 6 bases from V and 6 from J; bases not matched to a gene: 5. CDR3 coding DNA: TGTGCCAGCAGCTACAGGGGGCCCGCTGAAGCTTTCTTT. Translated, it gives CASSYRGPAEAFF.

This rearrangement joins TRBV20-1 to TRBJ1-5; possible D gene TRBD1, 5 bases. V lost 0 bases, J lost 9 bases, and 9 bases lay in between. The CDR3 is 12 amino acids. From germline, CDR1 is DFQATT and CDR2 SNEGSKA (reference sequence). CDR3 nucleotide sequence: TGCAGTGCTAGAGAGGGGGGAGGGCCCCAGCATTTT. Translated: CSAREGGGPQHF.

This chain joins TRBV2 and TRBJ1-6, with D hard to call. The CDR3 covers 16 residues. Germline CDR1 reads SNHLY; CDR2 reads FYNNEI. Between the trimmed V and J ends, which lost 6 bases and 3 bases, there was a span of 15 bases. CDR3 sequence: CASSERGHNYNSPLHF. CDR3 nucleotides: TGTGCCAGCAGCGAAAGAGGTCACAACTATAATTCACCCCTCCACTTT.

This clonotype has more than one count but fewer than ten. The CDR3 region is CSARDVGGHSPLHF. CDR3 sequence (DNA): TGCAGTGCTAGAGATGTGGGGGGGCATTCACCCCTCCACTTT. This chain connects TRBV20-1 to TRBJ1-6; tentatively, D is TRBD1 (6 bases). CDR1 is DFQATT, CDR2 SNEGSKA, per germline (reference sequence). CDR3 length: 14 residues. V gave up 0 bases and J gave up 8 bases, with 11 bases separating them.

This clonotype was detected only a few times. The J gene is TRBJ2-1, the V gene TRBV20-1; a possible D gene is TRBD1 (6 bases). Between the trimmed V and J ends, which lost 3 bases and 5 bases, there was a span of 14 bases. Germline V lookup: CDR1 DFQATT, CDR2 SNEGSKA (reference sequence). CDR3 length: 14 amino acids. The CDR3 sequence is CSASRDTGDNEQFF. The CDR3 DNA follows: TGCAGTGCTAGCCGGGACACTGGGGACAATGAGCAGTTCTTC.

The chain joins TRBV28 to TRBJ2-1, with 8 positions matching TRBD2. The V segment lost 0 bases and the J segment 5 bases; nucleotides outside the gene matches: 0. The CDR3 has 14 residues. CDR1 and CDR2 (germline): MDHEN, SYDVKM. This CDR3 reads CASSLWREDNEQFF. CDR3 in DNA: TGTGCCAGCAGTTTATGGCGGGAGGACAATGAGCAGTTCTTC. The entire variable domain, with the rest obtained from reference TRBV28 and TRBJ2-1, is as follows: DVKVTQSSRYLVKRTGEKVFLECVQDMDHENMFWYRQDPGLGLRLIYFSYDVKMKEKGDIPEGYSVSREKKERFSLILESASTNQTSMYLCASSLWREDNEQFFGPGTRLTVL.

The table lists this clonotype with a few counts. CDR3: CASSGEEVLRYEQYF. The CDR3 DNA reads TGTGCCAGCAGTGGCGAGGAAGTCCTACGCTACGAGCAGTACTTC. The chain recombines TRBV12-3 or TRBV12-4 with TRBJ2-7; D is uncertain. This CDR3 has 15 residues. The V end lost 5 bases, the J end lost 3 bases, and 17 bases lay between the germline ends.

The V and J genes are TRBV10-3 and TRBJ2-7; TRBD2 agrees at 7 bases. CDR1 is ENHRY, CDR2 SYGVKD, per germline. This CDR3 is 17 amino acids long. The trim removed 5 bases at V and 2 bases at J, leaving 15 bases unmatched. The CDR3 sequence: CAISSGIGGESAYEQYF. Here the CDR3 DNA reads TGTGCCATCAGTAGCGGGATTGGGGGGGAATCGGCCTACGAGCAGTACTTC.

This clonotype has a handful of counts. V and J are TRBV20-1 and TRBJ2-3; TRBD2 matches 8 bases. After removal of 6 bases from V and 2 bases from J, the junction contained 4 bases not matched to a gene. CDR1 is DFQATT, CDR2 SNEGSKA, per germline (reference sequence). This CDR3 region has 13 residues. The CDR3 here is CSAALADTDTQYF. The CDR3 DNA is TGCAGTGCCGCACTAGCGGACACAGATACGCAGTATTTT.

J is TRBJ2-7 and V is TRBV29-1; TRBD2 matches at 11 bases. Germline lookup yields CDR1 SQVTM and CDR2 ANQGSEA. With V trimmed by 6 bases and J by 5 bases, 9 bases remained unmatched. The CDR3 totals 14 residues. The CDR3 protein is CSVATSGAKNEQYF. CDR3 coding DNA: TGCAGCGTCGCGACTAGCGGGGCTAAGAACGAGCAGTACTTC.

CDR3 sequence: CRAFDYSGNEQFF. The CDR3 nucleotides are TGCAGGGCTTTTGACTATAGCGGCAATGAGCAGTTCTTC. The chain carries TRBV29-1 and TRBJ2-1, with a tentative D call TRBD2 (6 bases). The germline gives CDR1 SQVTM, CDR2 ANQGSEA. The CDR3 runs 13 residues.

V is TRBV5-6 and J is TRBJ1-2; possibly TRBD1 for D (5 bases). V was trimmed by 2 bases and J by 1 base, leaving 12 bases between them. Germline CDR1 and CDR2: SGHDT and YYEEEE. This CDR3 is 15 amino acids long. The CDR3 loop reads CASSFDRIFNYGYTF. The DNA for the CDR3 is TGTGCCAGCAGCTTTGACAGAATCTTTAACTATGGCTACACCTTC.

This clonotype was seen more than once but under ten times. The V and J genes are TRBV10-3 and TRBJ2-7, with no clear D. Germline CDR1 reads ENHRY; CDR2 reads SYGVKD. The V gene lost 2 bases and the J gene lost 7 bases, with 9 bases spanning the gap. This CDR3 has 12 residues. The CDR3 region is CAISEGIGEQYF. In DNA, the CDR3 is TGTGCCATCAGTGAGGGTATTGGGGAGCAGTACTTC.

This clonotype was detected a few times. This chain uses TRBV20-1 with TRBJ2-5; D tentatively reads TRBD1 or TRBD2 (5 bases each). The V end was cut by 5 bases, the J end by 4 bases, with 17 bases between. This CDR3 spans 14 amino acids. Germline assignment: CDR1 DFQATT and CDR2 SNEGSKA (reference sequence). DNA for the CDR3: TGCAGTGCTCATCACTCAGGGACCGGAGAGACCCAGTACTTC. It codes for CSAHHSGTGETQYF.

This chain joins TRBV4-1 and TRBJ2-1, with 9 bases identical to TRBD2. The CDR3 runs 15 residues. Germline V gives CDR1 MGHRA, CDR2 YSYEKL. Trimming at V came to 1 base and at J to 7 bases, leaving 5 bases not matched to a gene. The CDR3 region has the DNA TGCGCCAGCAGCCAAGTAGGGACTAGCCTAAATGAGCAGTTCTTC. Its protein product is CASSQVGTSLNEQFF.

The gene calls are TRBV5-1 and TRBJ2-1; 10 nucleotides line up with TRBD1. CDR1 is SGHRS and CDR2 is YFSETQ in the germline V gene. Unmatched junction bases numbered 7, after V lost 4 bases and J lost 6 bases. The CDR3 is 15 amino acids. The DNA of the CDR3 is TGCGCCAGCAGCCTAAGACAGGGGGCTGGCAATGAGCAGTTCTTC. Translation gives CASSLRQGAGNEQFF.

The rearrangement joins TRBV6-5 to TRBJ1-3; no clear D gene. The CDR3 contains 11 residues. CDR1 is MNHEY, CDR2 SVGAGI, per germline. The V and J ends lost 10 bases and 6 bases respectively, with 10 bases between them. In nucleotides, the CDR3 is TGTGCCACCAAATCCTTAAACACCATATATTTT. Amino acid sequence: CATKSLNTIYF.

The chain links TRBV24-1 to TRBJ2-5; 11 bases match TRBD2. Germline loops: CDR1 KGHDR, CDR2 SFDVKD. V shed 4 bases, J shed 5 bases, and the junction held 8 bases outside the gene matches. The CDR3 is made up of 16 amino acids. CDR3 nucleotides: TGTGCCACCAGTGAGACCCTAGCGGGAGGTTGTGAGACCCAGTACTTC. Translated, it gives CATSETLAGGCETQYF.

In this sample, this clonotype turned up a few times. CDR3 protein: CASSLVAGVYNEQFF. CDR3 bases: TGTGCCAGCAGCTTAGTAGCGGGAGTATACAATGAGCAGTTCTTC. V usage is TRBV7-2 and J usage is TRBJ2-1; TRBD2 matches at 9 bases. The CDR3 has 15 residues. V lost 1 base and J lost 4; bases outside the gene matches: 2. CDR1 SGHTA and CDR2 FQGNSA come from the germline V gene.

The rearrangement uses TRBV18 and TRBJ2-7; TRBD2 aligns across 11 bases. Germline V gene sequence: CDR1 KGHSH, CDR2 LQKENI. CDR3 length: 15 residues. Losses at the gene ends were 3 bases for V and 4 bases for J; bases not matched to a gene: 5. The CDR3 reads CASSPVAGGSYEQYF. Here the CDR3 DNA reads TGTGCCAGCTCACCGGTAGCGGGAGGGAGTTACGAGCAGTACTTC.

This clonotype was counted only a few times. This sequence joins TRBV6-1 and TRBJ1-6; D is possibly TRBD1 (6 bases). The CDR3 runs 14 residues. V lost 6 bases to trimming and J lost 6 bases, with 12 bases between them. Germline CDR1 and CDR2: MNHNS and SASEGT. As DNA, the CDR3 is TGTGCCAGCAGCCCAACAGGGTGTAATTCACCCCTCCACTTT. Protein: CASSPTGCNSPLHF.

This clonotype was counted a few times. This chain uses TRBV5-5 with TRBJ2-3, with TRBD1 identical over 10 bases. V was clipped by 2 bases and J by 6 bases; unmatched bases: 6. Looked up from germline, CDR1 is SGHKS and CDR2 is YYEKEE (reference sequence). This CDR3 contains 15 residues. The CDR3 spells CASSLTGTGADTQYF. The CDR3 DNA sequence: TGTGCCAGCAGCTTAACCGGGACAGGGGCCGATACGCAGTATTTT.

V gene TRBV19 combines with J gene TRBJ2-1; perhaps TRBD1 as D (5 bases). Trimming pared 0 bases from V and 10 bases from J, leaving 13 bases between. Germline CDR1 and CDR2: LNHDA and SQIVND (reference sequence). The CDR3 is 14 residues long. The DNA of the CDR3 is TGTGCCAGTAGTATAGATCACGACTCAGGGGAGCAGTTCTTC. Protein: CASSIDHDSGEQFF.